The 16 T cell receptor beta chains reported below all come from one sample, sequenced in a study of blood T cell repertoires in COVID-19. Repertoires were generated with immunoSEQ multiplex PCR, while TCRdb's copy carries only in-frame clones and drops some. The data show roughly 380,000 clones, roughly 84% seen once. The sequencing input was PBMCs or T cells enriched from blood (not recorded which). These receptors all come from a woman aged 25 to 39 who had recovered from COVID-19.

J is TRBJ1-6 and V is TRBV20-1; 7 bases map to TRBD1. Germline trimming cut 6 bases from V and 14 bases from J; bases unmatched to any gene: 7. Per the germline V gene, CDR1 is DFQATT and CDR2 is SNEGSKA (reference sequence). The CDR3 sequence is 11 residues long. CDR3 in DNA: TGCAGTGCGCTGACAGGGAGAACCCTCCACTTT. Encoded protein: CSALTGRTLHF.

This clone has more than one count but fewer than ten. The same CDR3 arises from other DNA sequences in this sample as well. The chain joins TRBV28 to TRBJ1-3, with no clear D. Germline CDR1 reads MDHEN; CDR2 reads SYDVKM. This CDR3 is built from 13 residues. Trimming stripped 3 bases from V and 0 bases from J, with 3 bases between. CDR3 coding DNA: TGTGCCAGCAGTTTCTACTCTGGAAACACCATATATTTT. Protein product: CASSFYSGNTIYF. The whole variable domain, remainder taken from reference TRBV28 and TRBJ1-3, is DVKVTQSSRYLVKRTGEKVFLECVQDMDHENMFWYRQDPGLGLRLIYFSYDVKMKEKGDIPEGYSVSREKKERFSLILESASTNQTSMYLCASSFYSGNTIYFGEGSWLTVV.

The chain couples TRBV29-1 to TRBJ1-1; 8 bases line up with TRBD1. The CDR3 extends over 14 amino acids. Germline V gene lookup returns CDR1 SQVTM and CDR2 ANQGSEA. J gave up 4 bases and V 4 bases, and 8 bases lay outside the gene matches. CDR3 protein: CSVGGQASVTEAFF. The CDR3 DNA sequence: TGCAGCGTTGGGGGACAGGCATCGGTCACTGAAGCTTTCTTT.

The rearrangement uses TRBV27 and TRBJ1-1; D ambiguous. Germline V gene lookup returns CDR1 MNHEY and CDR2 SMNVEV (reference sequence). This CDR3 comprises 12 residues. V lost 8 bases and J lost 5, with 12 bases in between. CDR3 sequence: CASGYQRTEAFF. DNA for the CDR3: TGTGCCAGCGGGTATCAGAGGACTGAAGCTTTCTTT.

The chain links TRBV7-9 to TRBJ1-4; D may be TRBD1 (6 bases). This CDR3 region has 15 residues. The V gene's germline CDR1 is SEHNR and CDR2 FQNEAQ (reference sequence). Between the trimmed V and J ends, which lost 4 bases and 1 base, there was a span of 10 bases. DNA of the CDR3: TGTGCCAGCAGCTCGTACAGGGAAACTAATGAAAAACTGTTTTTT. Encoded protein: CASSSYRETNEKLFF.

The rearrangement joins TRBV10-3 to TRBJ2-5; 12 positions match TRBD2. The J segment lost 2 bases and the V segment lost 0 bases, leaving 13 bases of the junction unmatched. Germline CDR1 and CDR2: ENHRY and SYGVKD. This CDR3 has 20 amino acids. This CDR3 is CAISESRASGGVHHQETQYF. The DNA for the CDR3 is TGTGCCATCAGTGAGTCGAGGGCTAGCGGGGGGGTCCACCATCAAGAGACCCAGTACTTC.

The V call is TRBV18, the J call TRBJ1-2; TRBD1 matches 7 bases. The trim removed 4 bases at V and 4 bases at J, leaving 3 bases unmatched. The CDR3 covers 13 residues. Germline V gives CDR1 KGHSH, CDR2 LQKENI. The CDR3 coding sequence is TGTGCCAGCTCACGGGACAGCCCCTATGGCTACACCTTC. Amino acid sequence: CASSRDSPYGYTF. Full variable domain (remainder filled in from reference TRBV18 and TRBJ1-2): NAGVMQNPRHLVRRRGQEARLRCSPMKGHSHVYWYRQLPEEGLKFMVYLQKENIIDESGMPKERFSAEFPKEGPSILRIQQVVRGDSAAYFCASSRDSPYGYTFGSGTRLTVV.

The chain joins TRBV19 to TRBJ2-1, with D possibly being TRBD2 (7 bases). V dropped 2 bases and J dropped 3 bases, with 14 bases sitting between them. Germline CDR1 and CDR2: LNHDA and SQIVND (reference sequence). This CDR3 has 16 amino acids. The CDR3 loop is CASSIIGGGLYNEQFF. DNA for the CDR3: TGTGCCAGTAGTATAATTGGCGGGGGCCTCTACAATGAGCAGTTCTTC.

The V call is TRBV12-3 or TRBV12-4, the J call TRBJ1-1; TRBD1 might be the D (5 bases). Deletions cut 7 bases from V and 1 base from J, with 10 bases between. The CDR3 is 13 amino acids. In DNA form, the CDR3 reads TGTGCCAGCAATAACAGGAGGAACACTGAAGCTTTCTTT. The encoded protein is CASNNRRNTEAFF.

The V call is TRBV27, the J call TRBJ2-7; 10 nucleotides align to TRBD2. V dropped 4 bases and J dropped 0; count of bases not matched to a gene: 0. The CDR3 sequence is 14 residues long. Per germline, CDR1 MNHEY and CDR2 SMNVEV (reference sequence). The CDR3 loop reads CASSSSGSSYEQYF. The CDR3 region has the DNA TGTGCCAGCAGTTCTAGCGGGAGCTCCTACGAGCAGTACTTC.

The chain couples TRBV2 to TRBJ2-1; no definite D call. The CDR3 runs 12 residues. V lost 3 bases to trimming and J lost 8 bases, with 8 bases between them. Germline V gene data show CDR1 as SNHLY and CDR2 as FYNNEI. DNA for the CDR3: TGTGCCAGCAGTGAGGGCTATGATGAGCAGTTCTTC. Translating it yields CASSEGYDEQFF.

The rearrangement joins TRBV5-1 to TRBJ2-3, with a possible D match to TRBD1 (6 bases). CDR3 length: 16 amino acids. V shed 6 bases and J shed 0 bases, with 17 bases lying between them. CDR1 and CDR2 from the germline V gene are SGHRS and YFSETQ. The CDR3 loop is CASNPTQGTSTDTQYF. The CDR3 DNA reads as TGCGCCAGCAACCCCACACAGGGTACTAGCACAGATACGCAGTATTTT.

The chain uses TRBV7-9 and TRBJ1-1; no reliable D call. Germline values: CDR1 SEHNR, CDR2 FQNEAQ (reference sequence). The CDR3 length is 14 residues. V was clipped by 4 bases and J by 3 bases, with 12 bases between them. CDR3 loop: CASSSPRSDTEAFF. CDR3 coding DNA: TGTGCCAGCAGCTCTCCGCGGAGCGACACTGAAGCTTTCTTT.

This clone was detected only once. The chain combines TRBV2 with TRBJ2-3; D not certain. The ends were cut back, 8 bases at V and 2 bases at J, with 11 bases in the middle. This CDR3 comprises 13 residues. The germline gives CDR1 SNHLY, CDR2 FYNNEI. The chain's CDR3 is CASVGSFTDTQYF. CDR3 nucleotide sequence: TGTGCCAGCGTGGGCTCGTTCACAGATACGCAGTATTTT.

The chain combines TRBV5-1 with TRBJ1-1, with TRBD1 identical over 10 bases. The junction had 9 bases not matched to a gene; V was cut back by 0 bases and J by 1 base. Germline CDR1 and CDR2: SGHRS and YFSETQ. This CDR3 is 18 amino acids long. CDR3 nucleotide sequence: TGCGCCAGCAGCTTGGCGGGGACAGGGGTCGATTCGAACACTGAAGCTTTCTTT. It encodes CASSLAGTGVDSNTEAFF.

On this clone itself: In the same sample, other DNA sequences code for this CDR3. This chain connects TRBV4-1 to TRBJ1-3; no firm D call. The V gene's germline CDR1 is MGHRA and CDR2 YSYEKL. The V gene lost 0 bases and the J gene lost 0 bases, with 6 bases spanning the gap. CDR3 length: 15 amino acids. CDR3: CASSQEADSGNTIYF. The CDR3 nucleotides are TGCGCCAGCAGCCAAGAAGCCGACTCTGGAAACACCATATATTTT.